The 31 T cell receptor beta chains listed next were all sequenced from one sample in a study of OX40 agonist ivuxolimab in advanced cancers. Sequenced by immunoSEQ multiplex PCR; TCRdb stores in-frame clones only, minus some. The sample records about 100,000 clones, around 91% being singletons. The sample in question was CD4+ or CD8+ T cells sorted from blood, obtained in a trial of the OX40 agonist ivuxolimab. These receptors originate from an adult with an advanced solid tumor such as melanoma, head and neck, liver or kidney cancer.

The V and J genes are TRBV25-1 and TRBJ2-2; D is ambiguous. Germline V gene lookup returns CDR1 MGHDK and CDR2 SYGVNS. This CDR3 spans 13 amino acids. V was trimmed by 6 bases and J by 2 bases, leaving 7 bases between them. CDR3 in DNA: TGTGCCAGCAGCCTAATTAACACCGGGGAGCTGTTTTTT. Amino acids: CASSLINTGELFF.

V is TRBV10-3 and J is TRBJ2-5; 11 bases fit TRBD2. The CDR3 sequence is 13 residues long. The V segment lost 10 bases and the J segment 0 bases; nucleotides outside the gene matches: 1. Looked up from germline, CDR1 is ENHRY and CDR2 is SYGVKD. CDR3 sequence reads: CATSGGHQETQYF. The CDR3 region has the DNA TGTGCCACTAGCGGGGGGCACCAAGAGACCCAGTACTTC.

This sequence joins TRBV6-5 and TRBJ2-7; D call uncertain. Germline values: CDR1 MNHEY, CDR2 SVGAGI. The germline V and J ends were trimmed by 11 bases and 2 bases, with 13 bases remaining between them. This CDR3 contains 12 residues. CDR3 coding DNA: TGTGCCTGCGGTACTCCTGCCTACGAGCAGTACTTC. Amino acid sequence: CACGTPAYEQYF.

This sequence joins TRBV27 and TRBJ2-5, with 9 positions matching TRBD2. V was clipped by 3 bases and J by 4 bases; unmatched bases: 15. Germline V CDR1 and CDR2: MNHEY, SMNVEV (reference sequence). The CDR3 runs to 18 residues. CDR3 protein: CASSFVTVAGVGGETQYF. The DNA of the CDR3 is TGTGCCAGCAGTTTCGTCACGGTAGCGGGAGTGGGGGGAGAGACCCAGTACTTC.

The chain employs TRBV11-3 and TRBJ2-7; weak D call: TRBD2 (6 bases). CDR1 is SGHNT, CDR2 YENEEA, per germline. Trimming removed 1 base at V and 6 bases at J, with 7 bases between. The CDR3 runs 12 residues. CDR3 sequence (DNA): TGTGCCAGCAGCTTAGCAGCGGGCGAGCAGTACTTC. Translating gives CASSLAAGEQYF.

The chain joins TRBV5-1 to TRBJ2-1, with 13 bases fitting TRBD2. Per the germline V gene, CDR1 is SGHRS and CDR2 is YFSETQ. The CDR3 covers 15 residues. V was clipped by 5 bases and J by 8 bases; unmatched bases: 7. The CDR3 DNA is TGCGCCAGCAGACGCGGACTAGCGGGAGTTGATGAGCAGTTCTTC. Its protein is CASRRGLAGVDEQFF.

The chain combines TRBV11-1 with TRBJ2-1, with TRBD1 identical over 10 bases. The CDR3 extends over 16 amino acids. Germline CDR1 and CDR2: SGHAT and FQDESV (reference sequence). Trimming took 3 bases from V and 6 from J; bases not matched to a gene: 8. CDR3 sequence: CASSFHLDRGSNEQFF. The CDR3 region has the DNA TGTGCCAGCAGCTTCCACTTGGACAGGGGGTCCAATGAGCAGTTCTTC.

This clone was observed a single time. The chain carries TRBV6-5 and TRBJ1-3; tentatively, D is TRBD1 (5 bases). Germline V lookup: CDR1 MNHEY, CDR2 SVGAGI. This CDR3 comprises 11 residues. Trimming took 6 bases from V and 9 from J, leaving 9 bases between them. Written as DNA, the CDR3 is TGTGCCAGCAGAAAGGGGAGCACCATATATTTT. Amino acids: CASRKGSTIYF.

The chain uses TRBV14 and TRBJ1-6; TRBD1 matches 9 bases. The CDR3 consists of 15 residues. Germline assignment: CDR1 SGHDN and CDR2 FVKESK. The V segment lost 1 base and the J segment 9 bases; nucleotides outside the gene matches: 4. The CDR3 DNA is TGTGCCAGCAGCCAAGGGACAGGGGTACGTTCACCCCTCCACTTT. It specifies CASSQGTGVRSPLHF.

The chain is built from TRBV11-2 and TRBJ2-5; 10 bases are a match to TRBD1. CDR3 length: 16 amino acids. The germline gives CDR1 SGHAT, CDR2 FQNNGV. Trimming cost V 0 bases and J 1 base; bases outside gene matches: 2. The CDR3 nucleotides read TGTGCCAGCAGCTTAGATGGGACAGGGGCCCAAGAGACCCAGTACTTC. It codes for CASSLDGTGAQETQYF.

V and J are TRBV19 and TRBJ1-1, with D possibly matching TRBD1 (5 bases). The V gene lost 2 bases and the J gene lost 6 bases, with 10 bases spanning the gap. This CDR3 has 13 residues. CDR1 is LNHDA, CDR2 SQIVND, per germline (reference sequence). The CDR3 coding sequence is TGTGCCAGTAGTATACGACAGCCAGCTGAAGCTTTCTTT. Its translation: CASSIRQPAEAFF.

The chain couples TRBV18 to TRBJ1-4; 8 nucleotides agree with TRBD1. The CDR3 has 14 residues. Germline V lookup: CDR1 KGHSH, CDR2 LQKENI. V lost 5 bases to trimming and J lost 8 bases; unmatched junction nucleotides: 7. In nucleotides, the CDR3 is TGTGCCAGCTCAGACAGGGGAGGTCGAGAAAAACTGTTTTTT. Its translation is CASSDRGGREKLFF. Using reference TRBV18 and TRBJ1-4 for the parts outside the CDR3, the full variable domain is NAGVMQNPRHLVRRRGQEARLRCSPMKGHSHVYWYRQLPEEGLKFMVYLQKENIIDESGMPKERFSAEFPKEGPSILRIQQVVRGDSAAYFCASSDRGGREKLFFGSGTQLSVL.

This sequence joins TRBV28 and TRBJ2-1, with D possibly TRBD2 on 6 matching bases. The CDR3 loop spans 14 amino acids. The germline CDR1 and CDR2 sequences are MDHEN and SYDVKM. The germline V and J ends were trimmed by 5 bases and 7 bases, with 15 bases remaining between them. For the CDR3, the DNA is TGTGCCAGCAGTCTGGAGGGCCTTTGGAATGAGCAGTTCTTC. Translating gives CASSLEGLWNEQFF.

V gene TRBV29-1 combines with J gene TRBJ2-7; 8 bases line up with TRBD2. This CDR3 has 16 residues. Germline lookup yields CDR1 SQVTM and CDR2 ANQGSEA. Germline trimming cut 1 base from V and 2 bases from J; bases unmatched to any gene: 10. The CDR3 region has the DNA TGCAGCGTTGAAGCTGGGGTTAGCGGGGCAACCTACGAGCAGTACTTC. Residues: CSVEAGVSGATYEQYF.

This clone appeared a single time. The chain's CDR3 is CASAARQGTRYGYTF. The CDR3 DNA sequence: TGTGCCAGCGCCGCCCGACAGGGGACCAGATATGGCTACACCTTC. This chain uses TRBV27 with TRBJ1-2, with 8 bases matching TRBD1. J lost 5 bases, V lost 8 bases, and 13 bases had no gene match. Germline values: CDR1 MNHEY, CDR2 SMNVEV (reference sequence). The CDR3 covers 15 residues.

The V and J genes are TRBV21-1 and TRBJ2-1; TRBD2 is the table's D call and was not checked against the DNA. TRBV21-1 is described as a pseudogene. The CDR3 covers 13 residues. For the CDR3, the DNA is TGTGCCAGCAGCCCCGCGGGGCACAATGAGCAGTTCTTC. It yields the protein CASSPAGHNEQFF.

This clone was seen a single time. The rearrangement links TRBV11-1 to TRBJ2-3; 13 bases align to TRBD2. Germline CDR1 reads SGHAT; CDR2 reads FQDESV (reference sequence). There are 16 residues in the CDR3. V dropped 4 bases and J dropped 2; count of bases not matched to a gene: 3. In nucleotides, the CDR3 is TGTGCCAGCAGCTGGGGACTAGCGGGACTCACAGATACGCAGTATTTT. Translated: CASSWGLAGLTDTQYF. Complete variable domain (other parts from reference TRBV11-1 and TRBJ2-3): EAEVAQSPRYKITEKSQAVAFWCDPISGHATLYWYRQILGQGPELLVQFQDESVVDDSQLPKDRFSAERLKGVDSTLKIQPAELGDSAMYLCASSWGLAGLTDTQYFGPGTRLTVL.

The J gene is TRBJ2-7, the V gene TRBV7-2; perhaps TRBD1 as D (6 bases). Trimming left V 3 bases short and J 6 bases short, with 21 bases between. In germline, CDR1 is SGHTA, CDR2 FQGNSA. The CDR3 is 16 residues long. This chain's CDR3 is CASSFPYRAKRGEQYF. In nucleotides, the CDR3 is TGTGCCAGCAGCTTCCCCTACAGGGCCAAAAGGGGCGAGCAGTACTTC.

The chain carries TRBV27 and TRBJ1-6; D is unresolved. The length of the CDR3 is 14 residues. Trimming cost V 1 base and J 12 bases, with 13 bases left between them. Looked up from germline, CDR1 is MNHEY and CDR2 is SMNVEV (reference sequence). The CDR3 protein is CASSLYSPGRPLHF. The CDR3 nucleotides read TGTGCCAGCAGTTTATACTCCCCTGGTCGACCCCTCCACTTT.

The chain links TRBV18 to TRBJ2-2; D gene unclear. V was clipped by 5 bases and J by 5 bases, with 3 bases between them. The CDR3 consists of 11 residues. Germline V gives CDR1 KGHSH, CDR2 LQKENI. This CDR3 reads CASSSTGELFF. The CDR3 region has the DNA TGTGCCAGCTCATCGACCGGGGAGCTGTTTTTT.

The count of this clone is one. V and J are TRBV2 and TRBJ2-5; 7 nucleotides agree with TRBD1. V was pared by 5 bases and J by 6 bases, with 18 bases of the junction left unmatched. CDR3 length equals 17 residues. The germline V gene encodes CDR1 SNHLY and CDR2 FYNNEI. The CDR3 region is CASSLRTGWPGVKTQYF. The CDR3 bases are TGTGCCAGCAGTCTTAGGACAGGCTGGCCCGGGGTAAAGACCCAGTACTTC.

There are a few counts of this clone. The V gene is TRBV30, the J gene TRBJ1-1; 8 bases fit TRBD1. V was pared by 2 bases and J by 5 bases, with 13 bases of the junction left unmatched. Germline CDR1 and CDR2: GTSNPN and SVGIG (reference sequence). The length of the CDR3 is 16 residues. The CDR3 DNA reads as TGTGCCTGGAGTTCAAGGACAGGGAGATTGAGGACTGAAGCTTTCTTT. Protein product: CAWSSRTGRLRTEAFF.

The rearrangement joins TRBV6-5 to TRBJ2-7, with TRBD2 matching over 8 bases. Germline CDR1 and CDR2: MNHEY and SVGAGI. Losses at the gene ends were 6 bases for V and 1 base for J; bases not matched to a gene: 5. The CDR3 has 14 residues. CDR3 nucleotide sequence: TGTGCCAGCAGGGCGGGACTAGGATCCTACGAGCAGTACTTC. It codes for CASRAGLGSYEQYF.

The chain joins TRBV7-9 to TRBJ1-5, with no clear D. Looked up from germline, CDR1 is SEHNR and CDR2 is FQNEAQ (reference sequence). This CDR3 comprises 12 residues. Trimming pared 3 bases from V and 3 bases from J, leaving 3 bases between. For the CDR3, the DNA is TGTGCCAGCAGCTTCGACAATCAGCCCCAGCATTTT. It yields the protein CASSFDNQPQHF.

The V gene is TRBV27, the J gene TRBJ2-1; 13 nucleotides align to TRBD2. CDR1 and CDR2 (germline): MNHEY, SMNVEV (reference sequence). CDR3 length equals 15 residues. The V segment lost 8 bases and the J segment 6 bases; nucleotides outside the gene matches: 7. The CDR3 bases are TGTGCCAGCGGACCACTAGCGGGAGGGTCCAATGAGCAGTTCTTC. Protein: CASGPLAGGSNEQFF.

CDR3 amino acids: CASSLAAYEQFF. The DNA of the CDR3 is TGTGCCAGCAGCTTGGCAGCCTATGAGCAGTTCTTC. The chain links TRBV5-6 to TRBJ2-1; D is uncertain. The CDR3 is 12 amino acids. Germline V CDR1 and CDR2: SGHDT, YYEEEE. Trimming pared 0 bases from V and 8 bases from J, leaving 6 bases between.

This chain uses TRBV28 with TRBJ1-1; D call uncertain. Germline V gene lookup returns CDR1 MDHEN and CDR2 SYDVKM. The CDR3 sequence is 15 residues long. Trimming removed 6 bases from V and 10 bases from J, with 24 bases in between. CDR3 protein: CASSPPRQPLEVAFF. The CDR3 nucleotides are TGTGCCAGCAGCCCCCCGAGGCAGCCCCTAGAGGTAGCTTTCTTT.

The rearrangement uses TRBV27 and TRBJ1-4, with no clear D. From germline, CDR1 is MNHEY and CDR2 SMNVEV (reference sequence). This CDR3 comprises 15 residues. V was trimmed by 5 bases and J by 3 bases, leaving 13 bases between them. CDR3: CASSPFGVANEKLFF. The CDR3 DNA is TGTGCCAGCAGTCCGTTCGGGGTGGCTAATGAAAAACTGTTTTTT. The complete variable domain, with remaining parts taken from reference TRBV27 and TRBJ1-4, reads EAQVTQNPRYLITVTGKKLTVTCSQNMNHEYMSWYRQDPGLGLRQIYYSMNVEVTDKGDVPEGYKVSRKEKRNFPLILESPSPNQTSLYFCASSPFGVANEKLFFGSGTQLSVL.

This chain links TRBV5-4 with TRBJ2-2; TRBD2 matches 8 bases. Germline V gene lookup returns CDR1 SGHNT and CDR2 YYREEE (reference sequence). The CDR3 covers 16 residues. V shed 0 bases, J shed 7 bases, and the junction held 8 bases outside the gene matches. The CDR3 bases are TGTGCCAGCAGCTTGGGAGGCGGGGGGCGCGGCGGGGAGCTGTTTTTT. Amino acids: CASSLGGGGRGGELFF.

This chain joins TRBV19 and TRBJ2-7; the match to TRBD1 covers 7 bases. CDR1 is LNHDA and CDR2 is SQIVND in the germline V gene (reference sequence). J lost 2 bases, V lost 4 bases, and 2 bases had no gene match. This CDR3 comprises 13 residues. For the CDR3, the DNA is TGTGCCAGTAGTAGGACAGGTCCCTACGAGCAGTACTTC. It specifies CASSRTGPYEQYF.

This clone has a handful of counts. V is TRBV28 and J is TRBJ2-1, with unresolved D. The V gene lost 6 bases and the J gene lost 0 bases, with 12 bases spanning the gap. Germline assignment: CDR1 MDHEN and CDR2 SYDVKM. This CDR3 contains 15 residues. The chain's CDR3 is CASRYRESSYNEQFF. CDR3 DNA: TGTGCCAGCAGATACCGTGAAAGCTCCTACAATGAGCAGTTCTTC.